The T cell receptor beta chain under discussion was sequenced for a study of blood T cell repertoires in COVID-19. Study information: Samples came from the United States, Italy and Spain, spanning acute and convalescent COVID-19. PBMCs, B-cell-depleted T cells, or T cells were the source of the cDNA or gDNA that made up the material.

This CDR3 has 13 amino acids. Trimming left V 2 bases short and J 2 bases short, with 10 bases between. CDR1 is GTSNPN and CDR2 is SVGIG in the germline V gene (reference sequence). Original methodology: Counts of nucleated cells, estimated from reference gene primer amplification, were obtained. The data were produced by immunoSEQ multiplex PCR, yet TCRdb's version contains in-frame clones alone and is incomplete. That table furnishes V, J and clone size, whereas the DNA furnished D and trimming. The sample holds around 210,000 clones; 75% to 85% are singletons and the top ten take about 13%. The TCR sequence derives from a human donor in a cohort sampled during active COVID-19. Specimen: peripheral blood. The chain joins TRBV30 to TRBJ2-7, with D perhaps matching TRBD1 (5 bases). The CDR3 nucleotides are TGTGCCTGGAGTTTACAGGTTCCCTACGAGCAGTACTTC. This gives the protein CAWSLQVPYEQYF.